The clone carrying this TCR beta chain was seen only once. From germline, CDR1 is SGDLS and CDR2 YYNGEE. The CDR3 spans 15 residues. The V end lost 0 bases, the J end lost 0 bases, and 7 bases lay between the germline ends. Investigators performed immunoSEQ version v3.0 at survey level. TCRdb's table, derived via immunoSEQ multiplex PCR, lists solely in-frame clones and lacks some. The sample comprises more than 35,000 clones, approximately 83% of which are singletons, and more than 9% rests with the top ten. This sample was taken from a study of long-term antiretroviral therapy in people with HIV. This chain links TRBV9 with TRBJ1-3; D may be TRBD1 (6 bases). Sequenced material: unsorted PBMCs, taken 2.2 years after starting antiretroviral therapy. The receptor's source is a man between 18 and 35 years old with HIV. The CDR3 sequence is CASSVGGPSGNTIYF. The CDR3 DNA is TGTGCCAGCAGCGTAGGGGGGCCCTCTGGAAACACCATATATTTT.